The 18 T cell receptor beta chains given below trace back to one sample, sequenced in a study of cytomegalovirus exposure and HLA in healthy donors. In the PCR, 60 Vbeta and 13 Jbeta primers were used. Assay used: immunoSEQ multiplex PCR; TCRdb lists only in-frame clones, some missing. The sample is made up of approximately 75,000 clones, and the top ten hold roughly 0.89% of it. Specimen: PBMCs. The receptors stem from a boy younger than 18 in good health and CMV-seronegative.

The chain carries TRBV29-1 and TRBJ1-1; possibly TRBD1 for D (6 bases). Trimming shortened V by 4 bases and J by 1 base, and 13 bases separated the two germline ends. Germline CDR1 reads SQVTM; CDR2 reads ANQGSEA. This CDR3 is built from 14 residues. CDR3: CSVVDRRGNTEAFF. CDR3 DNA sequence: TGCAGCGTTGTTGACAGGCGAGGGAACACTGAAGCTTTCTTT.

CDR3 sequence: CASSEYRASGGHEQYF. The CDR3 DNA reads as TGTGCCAGCAGTGAATATCGGGCTAGCGGGGGACACGAGCAGTACTTC. The chain uses TRBV25-1 and TRBJ2-7; 10 nucleotides match TRBD2. Trimming took 0 bases from V and 5 from J; bases not matched to a gene: 7. The germline V gene has CDR1 MGHDK and CDR2 SYGVNS. The CDR3 runs to 16 residues.

The CDR3 region is CASAGPSTGEETQYF. The CDR3 region has the DNA TGTGCCAGCGCCGGGCCCTCGACAGGGGAAGAGACCCAGTACTTC. The chain carries TRBV7-9 and TRBJ2-5; 8 nucleotides agree with TRBD1. Germline V lookup: CDR1 SEHNR, CDR2 FQNEAQ (reference sequence). This CDR3 contains 15 residues. Trimming removed 8 bases from V and 3 bases from J; junction bases left unmatched: 11.

V gene TRBV7-2 combines with J gene TRBJ2-7; 7 bases map to TRBD1. CDR3 length: 14 residues. The V segment lost 2 bases and the J segment 1 base; nucleotides outside the gene matches: 2. Looked up from germline, CDR1 is SGHTA and CDR2 is FQGNSA. CDR3 residues: CASSLRQGSYEQYF. The CDR3, as DNA: TGTGCCAGCAGCTTACGACAGGGTTCCTACGAGCAGTACTTC. Variable domain in full (rest from reference TRBV7-2 and TRBJ2-7): GAGVSQSPSNKVTEKGKDVELRCDPISGHTALYWYRQSLGQGLEFLIYFQGNSAPDKSGLPSDRFSAERTGGSVSTLTIQRTQQEDSAVYLCASSLRQGSYEQYFGPGTRLTVT.

The V and J genes are TRBV10-1 and TRBJ1-6, with 8 nucleotides matching TRBD1. Per germline, CDR1 WNHNN and CDR2 SYGVQD (reference sequence). The CDR3 spans 15 residues. Trimming removed 7 bases from V and 8 bases from J; junction bases left unmatched: 10. CDR3 residues: CASMLDRAKYSPLHF. The CDR3, as DNA: TGCGCCAGCATGTTGGACAGGGCTAAGTATTCACCCCTCCACTTT.

The CDR3 region is CATSRVPGQNYGYTF. As DNA, the CDR3 is TGTGCCACCAGCAGAGTTCCAGGGCAAAACTATGGCTACACCTTC. J is TRBJ1-2 and V is TRBV15; D possibly corresponds to TRBD1 (5 bases). This CDR3 spans 15 amino acids. Between the trimmed V and J ends, which lost 1 base and 2 bases, there was a span of 11 bases. From germline, CDR1 is LNHNV and CDR2 YYDKDF (reference sequence).

The chain recombines TRBV30 with TRBJ2-1; 7 bases are shared with TRBD2. The CDR3 is made up of 14 amino acids. V lost 6 bases and J lost 5; bases outside the gene matches: 10. CDR1 is GTSNPN, CDR2 SVGIG, per germline (reference sequence). The CDR3 DNA reads as TGTGCCTGCAGCCTAGCGGCCGACGACAATGAGCAGTTCTTC. This encodes CACSLAADDNEQFF.

The chain employs TRBV5-4 and TRBJ2-1; 12 nucleotides align to TRBD2. CDR1 and CDR2 (germline): SGHNT, YYREEE (reference sequence). The CDR3 totals 18 residues. V was clipped by 4 bases and J by 6 bases; unmatched bases: 14. The CDR3 loop reads CASSPHKPTSGSGNEQFF. For the CDR3, the DNA is TGTGCCAGCAGCCCCCATAAGCCGACTAGCGGGAGTGGCAATGAGCAGTTCTTC.

This chain links TRBV6-5 with TRBJ2-7, with 9 bases identical to TRBD1. Losses at the gene ends were 6 bases for V and 7 bases for J; bases not matched to a gene: 13. Germline-derived CDR1 and CDR2 are MNHEY and SVGAGI. This CDR3 is 15 amino acids long. The CDR3 is CASRLTGTGRGEQYF. The CDR3 bases are TGTGCCAGCAGGCTCACCGGGACAGGGCGAGGTGAGCAGTACTTC.

The chain joins TRBV7-6 to TRBJ2-1; 7 nucleotides align to TRBD1. This CDR3 has 16 amino acids. V shed 6 bases, J shed 0 bases, and the junction held 8 bases outside the gene matches. Germline CDR1 and CDR2: SGHVS and FNYEAQ. The DNA of the CDR3 is TGTGCCAGCAGACGGGACAGCTTCAGCTCCTACAATGAGCAGTTCTTC. Protein sequence: CASRRDSFSSYNEQFF.

The chain recombines TRBV10-2 with TRBJ2-7; 8 nucleotides align to TRBD2. There are 14 residues in the CDR3. The ends lost 4 bases at V and 5 bases at J; junction bases unmatched: 7. Germline V gene sequence: CDR1 WSHSY, CDR2 SAAADI. The CDR3 DNA follows: TGCGCCAGCAGTGGGACGGGGGGGGCCGACGAGCAGTACTTC. Amino acids: CASSGTGGADEQYF.

J is TRBJ2-5 and V is TRBV7-7, with TRBD1 matching over 10 bases. The CDR3 runs 21 residues. The V segment lost 5 bases and the J segment 2 bases; nucleotides outside the gene matches: 23. Germline loops: CDR1 SSHAT, CDR2 FNYEAQ (reference sequence). CDR3 sequence: CASSATGETTGGRQGQETQYF. In DNA, the CDR3 is TGTGCCAGCAGCGCGACCGGGGAGACGACAGGGGGCAGGCAGGGGCAAGAGACCCAGTACTTC.

Turning to this clone: The junction and the germline gene differ at one end; a read error may be behind it. V and J are TRBV10-3 and TRBJ2-5, with 11 bases matching TRBD1. The CDR3 spans 14 residues. Per germline, CDR1 ENHRY and CDR2 SYGVKD. For the CDR3, the DNA is TGTGCCATCAGCCCCGGGACAGGGGGGGAGAACCAGTACTTC. Translating it yields CAISPGTGGENQYF.

Details on this clone: The junction does not match germline at one end; this may be a read error. The V call is TRBV4-1, the J call TRBJ2-4, with D possibly being TRBD2 (5 bases). The CDR3 runs 11 residues. Germline lookup yields CDR1 MGHRA and CDR2 YSYEKL. The CDR3 here is CARSPGYIQYF. The CDR3 DNA reads as TGCGCCAGAAGCCCGGGGTACATTCAGTACTTC.

The chain joins TRBV25-1 to TRBJ2-7; 10 nucleotides match TRBD1. Per the germline V gene, CDR1 is MGHDK and CDR2 is SYGVNS. Trimming at V came to 3 bases and at J to 3 bases, leaving 5 bases not matched to a gene. This CDR3 is built from 15 residues. CDR3 sequence: CASSETGGRGYEQYF. The DNA for the CDR3 is TGTGCCAGCAGTGAGACAGGGGGCCGGGGCTACGAGCAGTACTTC.

Concerning this clone itself: In the same sample, other DNA sequences code for this CDR3. This chain joins TRBV7-9 and TRBJ1-2; D not certain. Looked up from germline, CDR1 is SEHNR and CDR2 is FQNEAQ (reference sequence). There are 14 residues in the CDR3. Trimming pared 3 bases from V and 4 bases from J, leaving 12 bases between. CDR3 sequence (DNA): TGTGCCAGCAGCTTCGGAGGAGAAGTCTATGGCTACACCTTC. Residues: CASSFGGEVYGYTF.

The V gene is TRBV5-1, the J gene TRBJ2-1; D is undetermined. This CDR3 has 15 residues. The germline V gene encodes CDR1 SGHRS and CDR2 YFSETQ. V lost 4 bases and J lost 5, with 16 bases in between. The CDR3 reads CASSQRSPTDNEQFF. In DNA form, the CDR3 reads TGCGCCAGCAGCCAGAGGTCGCCAACCGACAATGAGCAGTTCTTC. Full variable domain (outside the CDR3, taken from reference TRBV5-1 and TRBJ2-1): KAGVTQTPRYLIKTRGQQVTLSCSPISGHRSVSWYQQTPGQGLQFLFEYFSETQRNKGNFPGRFSGRQFSNSRSEMNVSTLELGDSALYLCASSQRSPTDNEQFFGPGTRLTVL.

The chain is built from TRBV18 and TRBJ1-2; 7 bases map to TRBD1. Germline V CDR1 and CDR2: KGHSH, LQKENI. The CDR3 spans 16 residues. Trimming took 3 bases from V and 0 from J; bases not matched to a gene: 7. Here the CDR3 DNA reads TGTGCCAGCTCACCGGGACAGCGAACTTCTAACTATGGCTACACCTTC. Its protein is CASSPGQRTSNYGYTF.